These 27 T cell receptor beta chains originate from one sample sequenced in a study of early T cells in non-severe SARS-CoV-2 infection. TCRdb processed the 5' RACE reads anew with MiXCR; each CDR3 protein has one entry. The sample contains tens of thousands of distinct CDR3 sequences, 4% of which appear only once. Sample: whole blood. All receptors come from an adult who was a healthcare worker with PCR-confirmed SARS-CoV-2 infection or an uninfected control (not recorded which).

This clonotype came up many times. The CDR3 nucleotides read TGTGCCAGCGCCTTTGGGGGGTCCTACGAGCAGTACTTC. Translated, it gives CASAFGGSYEQYF. J is TRBJ2-7 and V is TRBV25-1, with D tentatively TRBD2 (6 bases). This CDR3 is 13 amino acids long. The germline V gene encodes CDR1 MGHDK and CDR2 SYGVNS. Trimming removed 8 bases from V and 1 base from J, with 12 bases in between.

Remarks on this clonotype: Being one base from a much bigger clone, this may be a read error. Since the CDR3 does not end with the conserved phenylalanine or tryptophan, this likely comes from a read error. The CDR3 bases are TGTGCCAGCAGTGAAGCTGGTCAGGGCACAGATACGCAGTATTTG. Encoded protein: CASSEAGQGTDTQYL. This sequence joins TRBV6-1 and TRBJ2-3; D not resolved. Germline V gene data show CDR1 as MNHNS and CDR2 as SASEGT. The CDR3 has 15 residues. V shed 0 bases and J shed 1 base, with 8 bases lying between them.

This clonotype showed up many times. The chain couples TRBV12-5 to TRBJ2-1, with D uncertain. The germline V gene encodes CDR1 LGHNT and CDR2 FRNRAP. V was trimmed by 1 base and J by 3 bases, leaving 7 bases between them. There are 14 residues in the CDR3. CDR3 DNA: TGTGCTAGTGGTTTGGGGACGGACTACAATGAGCAGTTCTTC. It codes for CASGLGTDYNEQFF.

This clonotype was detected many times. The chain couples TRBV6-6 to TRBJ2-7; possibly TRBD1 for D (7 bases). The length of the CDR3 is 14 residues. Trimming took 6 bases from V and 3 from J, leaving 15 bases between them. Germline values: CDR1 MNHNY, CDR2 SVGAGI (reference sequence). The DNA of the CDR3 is TGTGCCAGCAGGGGGGGACAGATAAACTACGAGCAGTACTTC. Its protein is CASRGGQINYEQYF.

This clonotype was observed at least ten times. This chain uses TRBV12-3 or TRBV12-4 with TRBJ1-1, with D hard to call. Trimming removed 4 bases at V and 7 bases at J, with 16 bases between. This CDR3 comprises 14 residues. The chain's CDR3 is CASSSHRDPLEAFF. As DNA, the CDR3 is TGTGCCAGCAGTTCGCACCGAGACCCGCTTGAAGCTTTCTTT.

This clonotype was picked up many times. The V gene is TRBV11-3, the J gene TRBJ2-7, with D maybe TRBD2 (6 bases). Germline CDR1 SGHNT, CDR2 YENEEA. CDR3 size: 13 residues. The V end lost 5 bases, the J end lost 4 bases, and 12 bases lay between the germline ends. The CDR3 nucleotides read TGTGCCAGCAGCCGTGGACTAAGATACGAGCAGTACTTC. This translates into CASSRGLRYEQYF.

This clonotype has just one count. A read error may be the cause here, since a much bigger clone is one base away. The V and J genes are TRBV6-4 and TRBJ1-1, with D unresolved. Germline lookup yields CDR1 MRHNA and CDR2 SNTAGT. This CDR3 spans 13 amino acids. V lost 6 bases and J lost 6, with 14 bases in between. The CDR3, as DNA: TGTGCCAGCAGAGAGGGATCGGACGCTGAAGCTTTCTTT. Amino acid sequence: CASREGSDAEAFF.

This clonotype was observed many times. The CDR3 is CASASQGAGANVLTF. The CDR3 nucleotides read TGTGCCAGCGCAAGCCAGGGGGCTGGGGCCAACGTCCTGACTTTC. The rearrangement links TRBV11-2 to TRBJ2-6, with 7 bases lining up with TRBD1. Trimming at V came to 8 bases and at J to 2 bases, leaving 6 bases not matched to a gene. Germline loops: CDR1 SGHAT, CDR2 FQNNGV. The CDR3 has 15 residues.

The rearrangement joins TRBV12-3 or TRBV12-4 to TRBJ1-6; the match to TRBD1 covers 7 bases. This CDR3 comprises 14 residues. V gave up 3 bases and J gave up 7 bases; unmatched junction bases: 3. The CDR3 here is CASSFGQANSPLHF. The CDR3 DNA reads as TGTGCCAGCAGTTTCGGACAGGCAAATTCACCCCTCCACTTT.

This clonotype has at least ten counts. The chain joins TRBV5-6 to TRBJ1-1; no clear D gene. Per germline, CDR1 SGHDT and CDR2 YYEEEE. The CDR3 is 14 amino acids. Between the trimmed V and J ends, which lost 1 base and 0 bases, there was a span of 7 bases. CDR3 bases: TGTGCCAGCAGCTTGCTCAGTTTGAACACTGAAGCTTTCTTT. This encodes CASSLLSLNTEAFF. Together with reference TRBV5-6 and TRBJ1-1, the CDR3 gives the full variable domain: DAGVTQSPTHLIKTRGQQVTLRCSPKSGHDTVSWYQQALGQGPQFIFQYYEEEERQRGNFPDRFSGHQFPNYSSELNVNALLLGDSALYLCASSLLSLNTEAFFGQGTRLTVV.

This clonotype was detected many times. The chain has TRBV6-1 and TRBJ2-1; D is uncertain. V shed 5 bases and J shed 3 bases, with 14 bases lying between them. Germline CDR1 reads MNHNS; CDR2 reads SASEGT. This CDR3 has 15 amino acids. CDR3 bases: TGTGCCAGCAGTACACGACTGTTGGTCTACAATGAGCAGTTCTTC. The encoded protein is CASSTRLLVYNEQFF.

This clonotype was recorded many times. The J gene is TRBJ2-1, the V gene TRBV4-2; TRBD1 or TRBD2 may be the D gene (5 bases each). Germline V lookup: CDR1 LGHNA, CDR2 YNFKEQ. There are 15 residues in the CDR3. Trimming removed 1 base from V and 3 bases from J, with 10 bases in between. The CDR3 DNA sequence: TGTGCCAGCAGCCAAGGGGACGGAAACTACAATGAGCAGTTCTTC. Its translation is CASSQGDGNYNEQFF.

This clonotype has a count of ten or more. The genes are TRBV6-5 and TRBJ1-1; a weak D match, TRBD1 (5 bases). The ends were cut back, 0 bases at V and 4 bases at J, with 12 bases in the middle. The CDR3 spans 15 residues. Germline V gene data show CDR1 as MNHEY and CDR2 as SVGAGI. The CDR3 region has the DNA TGTGCCAGCAGTTACTCGATGGGGGGTGTCACTGAAGCTTTCTTT. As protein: CASSYSMGGVTEAFF.

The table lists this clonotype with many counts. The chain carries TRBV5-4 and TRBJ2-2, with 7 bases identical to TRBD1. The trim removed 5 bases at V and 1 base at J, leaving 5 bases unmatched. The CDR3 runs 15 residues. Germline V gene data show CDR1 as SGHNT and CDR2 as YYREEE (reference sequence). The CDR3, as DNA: TGTGCCAGCAGTCTGGGACAGATGAACACCGGGGAGCTGTTTTTT. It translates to CASSLGQMNTGELFF.

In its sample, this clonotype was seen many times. The CDR3 reads CASSQELAKNIQYF. The CDR3 nucleotides are TGTGCCAGCAGCCAAGAGTTAGCCAAAAACATTCAGTACTTC. The chain uses TRBV3-1 and TRBJ2-4, with no clear D. Trimming removed 0 bases from V and 0 bases from J, with 3 bases in between. Germline V gives CDR1 LGHDT, CDR2 YNNKEL (reference sequence). The CDR3 length is 14 residues.

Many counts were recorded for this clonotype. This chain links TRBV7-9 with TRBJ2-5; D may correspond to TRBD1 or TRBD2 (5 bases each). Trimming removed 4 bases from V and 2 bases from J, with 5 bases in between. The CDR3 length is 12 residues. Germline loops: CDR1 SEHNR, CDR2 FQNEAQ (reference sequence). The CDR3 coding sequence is TGTGCCAGCAGCTGGGGGCAAGAGACCCAGTACTTC. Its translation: CASSWGQETQYF.

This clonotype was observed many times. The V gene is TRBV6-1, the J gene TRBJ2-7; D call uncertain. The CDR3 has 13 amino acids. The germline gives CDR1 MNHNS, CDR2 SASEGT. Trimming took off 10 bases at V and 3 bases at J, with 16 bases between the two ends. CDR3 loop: CAIAIEAHYEQYF. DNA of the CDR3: TGTGCCATTGCGATTGAAGCCCACTACGAGCAGTACTTC.

The CDR3 region has the DNA TGTGCCAGCAGCTTAGTTTTTAGCGGGAGGACAGATACGCAGTATTTT. Its protein product is CASSLVFSGRTDTQYF. The chain uses TRBV7-9 and TRBJ2-3; TRBD2 agrees at 10 bases. J was trimmed by 3 bases and V by 1 base; bases with no gene match: 4. The germline V gene has CDR1 SEHNR and CDR2 FQNEAQ (reference sequence). This CDR3 comprises 16 residues.

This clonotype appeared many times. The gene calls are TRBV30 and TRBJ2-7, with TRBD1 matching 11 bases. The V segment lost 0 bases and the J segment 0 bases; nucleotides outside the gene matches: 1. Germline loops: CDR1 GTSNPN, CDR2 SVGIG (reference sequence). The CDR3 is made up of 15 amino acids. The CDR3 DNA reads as TGTGCCTGGAGTGTAGGGACAGGGGGCTCCTACGAGCAGTACTTC. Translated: CAWSVGTGGSYEQYF.

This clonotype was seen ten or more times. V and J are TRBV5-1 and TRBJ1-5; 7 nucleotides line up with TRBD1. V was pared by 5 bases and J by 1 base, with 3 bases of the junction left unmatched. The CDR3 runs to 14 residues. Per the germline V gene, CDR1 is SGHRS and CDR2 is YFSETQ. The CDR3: CASSPTGSNQPQHF. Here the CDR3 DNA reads TGCGCCAGCAGTCCGACAGGGAGCAATCAGCCCCAGCATTTT.

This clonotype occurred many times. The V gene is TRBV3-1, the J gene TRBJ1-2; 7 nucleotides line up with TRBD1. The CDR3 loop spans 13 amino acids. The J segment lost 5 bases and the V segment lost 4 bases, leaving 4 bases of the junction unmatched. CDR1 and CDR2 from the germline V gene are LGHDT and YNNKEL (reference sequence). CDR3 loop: CASSRTGVYGYTF. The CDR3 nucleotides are TGTGCCAGCAGCCGGACAGGCGTGTATGGCTACACCTTC.

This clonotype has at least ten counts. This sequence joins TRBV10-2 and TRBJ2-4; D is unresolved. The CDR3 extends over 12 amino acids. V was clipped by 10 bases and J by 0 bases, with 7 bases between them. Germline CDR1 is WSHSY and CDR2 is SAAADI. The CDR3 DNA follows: TGCGCCACCGTGGGAGCCAAAAACATTCAGTACTTC. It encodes CATVGAKNIQYF.

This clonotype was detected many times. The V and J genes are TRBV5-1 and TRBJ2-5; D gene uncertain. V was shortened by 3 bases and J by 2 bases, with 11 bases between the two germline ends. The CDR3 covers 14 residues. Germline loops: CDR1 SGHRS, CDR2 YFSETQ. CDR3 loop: CASSSGNVQETQYF. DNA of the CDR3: TGCGCCAGCAGCTCCGGTAACGTACAAGAGACCCAGTACTTC.

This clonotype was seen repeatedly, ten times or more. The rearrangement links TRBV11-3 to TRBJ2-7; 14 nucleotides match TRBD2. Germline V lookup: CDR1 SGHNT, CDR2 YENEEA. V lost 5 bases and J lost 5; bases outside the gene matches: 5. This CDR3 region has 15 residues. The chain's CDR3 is CASSGTSGSINEQYF. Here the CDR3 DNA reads TGTGCCAGCAGCGGGACTAGCGGGAGTATCAACGAGCAGTACTTC.

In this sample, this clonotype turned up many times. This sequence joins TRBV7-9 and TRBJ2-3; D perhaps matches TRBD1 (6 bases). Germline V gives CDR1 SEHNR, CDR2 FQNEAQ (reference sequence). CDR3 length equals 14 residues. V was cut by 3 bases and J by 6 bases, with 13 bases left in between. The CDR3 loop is CASSFSGGLDTQYF. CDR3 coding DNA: TGTGCCAGCAGCTTTAGTGGGGGCCTCGATACGCAGTATTTT.

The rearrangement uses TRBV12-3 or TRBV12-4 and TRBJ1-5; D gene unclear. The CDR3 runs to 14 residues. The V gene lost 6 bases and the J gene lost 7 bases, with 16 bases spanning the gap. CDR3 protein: CASSPTSPRQPQHF. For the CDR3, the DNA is TGTGCCAGCAGCCCGACATCTCCGCGGCAGCCCCAGCATTTT.

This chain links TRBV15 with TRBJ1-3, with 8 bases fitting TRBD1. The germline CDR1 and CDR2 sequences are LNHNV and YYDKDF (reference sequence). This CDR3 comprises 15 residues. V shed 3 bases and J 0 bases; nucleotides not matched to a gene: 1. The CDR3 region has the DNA TGTGCCACCAGCAGCGGGACAGGCTCTGGAAACACCATATATTTT. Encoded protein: CATSSGTGSGNTIYF.